The 31 T cell receptor beta chains presented below share a single source sample, sequenced in a study of regulatory T cells in long-lasting Graves disease. The time point is: newly diagnosed GD, antithyroid drugs for less than 3 months. With RNA extracted from PBMCs as input, the TCR library was made. To make TCR beta libraries, researchers used iRepertoire HTBI primers and Arm-PCR of CDR3 regions. TCRdb used MiXCR to reprocess the multiplex PCR reads, holding one entry per CDR3 protein. There are about 540,000 distinct CDR3 sequences in the sample; roughly 14% occur only once, and 10% lies in the top ten. These data also featured in a second study, about T cells in Graves' hyperthyroidism and ophthalmopathy.

Sequences were derived from peripheral blood mononuclear cells (PBMCs), sampled at new diagnosis, from a patient treated with antithyroid drugs. Receptors were obtained from a man younger than 40 with Graves disease.

This clonotype was seen ten or more times. J is TRBJ2-1 and V is TRBV19; 8 nucleotides line up with TRBD1. Looked up from germline, CDR1 is LNHDA and CDR2 is SQIVND (reference sequence). The J segment lost 6 bases and the V segment lost 4 bases, leaving 5 bases of the junction unmatched. The CDR3 is 14 residues long. The CDR3 reads CASSKDRVGNEQFF. In DNA, the CDR3 is TGTGCCAGTAGTAAGGACAGGGTAGGCAATGAGCAGTTCTTC.

This clonotype was recorded many times. The V and J genes are TRBV24-1 and TRBJ2-1, with 7 bases lining up with TRBD2. V lost 4 bases and J lost 8; bases outside the gene matches: 13. The germline gives CDR1 KGHDR, CDR2 SFDVKD. The CDR3 length is 16 residues. CDR3 sequence (DNA): TGTGCCACCAGTGACGTTGCCCGCGGGAGACTCGATGAGCAGTTCTTC. It translates to CATSDVARGRLDEQFF.

In its sample, this clonotype was seen many times. The genes are TRBV10-3 and TRBJ1-6; 8 positions agree with TRBD1. Trimming cost V 10 bases and J 0 bases; bases outside gene matches: 2. The germline V gene has CDR1 ENHRY and CDR2 SYGVKD. This CDR3 has 14 residues. The CDR3 region is CATGQDSYNSPLHF. CDR3 in DNA: TGTGCCACGGGACAGGACTCCTATAATTCACCCCTCCACTTT.

This clonotype was picked up many times. This chain connects TRBV24-1 to TRBJ1-5; D unclear. Per germline, CDR1 KGHDR and CDR2 SFDVKD. V was pared by 2 bases and J by 0 bases, with 7 bases between. This CDR3 is 15 amino acids long. The CDR3 DNA sequence: TGTGCCACCAGTGATTCCAGTTATAGCAATCAGCCCCAGCATTTT. Translated, it gives CATSDSSYSNQPQHF.

This clonotype was counted between two and nine times. The rearrangement links TRBV2 to TRBJ2-6; 9 bases map to TRBD1. The V segment lost 10 bases and the J segment 0 bases; nucleotides outside the gene matches: 7. From germline, CDR1 is SNHLY and CDR2 FYNNEI. The CDR3 is 16 residues long. The CDR3 reads CATLRTGVSGANVLTF. The CDR3 DNA reads TGTGCCACACTTAGGACAGGGGTCTCTGGGGCCAACGTCCTGACTTTC.

This clonotype showed up just a few times. This chain joins TRBV20-1 and TRBJ2-3; 7 nucleotides match TRBD2. The V gene's germline CDR1 is DFQATT and CDR2 SNEGSKA (reference sequence). The CDR3 length is 15 residues. J was trimmed by 4 bases and V by 5 bases; bases with no gene match: 12. The CDR3: CSADAGDIFADTQYF. The CDR3 coding sequence is TGCAGTGCTGACGCGGGAGACATTTTCGCAGATACGCAGTATTTT.

This clonotype was recorded at least ten times. V and J are TRBV12-3 or TRBV12-4 and TRBJ2-1; the match to TRBD2 covers 9 bases. V dropped 6 bases and J dropped 4; count of bases not matched to a gene: 10. This CDR3 region has 16 residues. In nucleotides, the CDR3 is TGTGCCAGCAGCGGGGGGCCCGCGGGAGGGTACAATGAGCAGTTCTTC. The encoded protein is CASSGGPAGGYNEQFF.

This clonotype was seen many times. The chain carries TRBV20-1 and TRBJ2-3, with D possibly matching TRBD2 (5 bases). The V gene lost 5 bases and the J gene lost 0 bases, with 9 bases spanning the gap. This CDR3 spans 13 amino acids. Looked up from germline, CDR1 is DFQATT and CDR2 is SNEGSKA (reference sequence). The CDR3 sequence is CSASGFSTDTQYF. CDR3 sequence (DNA): TGCAGTGCTTCGGGGTTTAGCACAGATACGCAGTATTTT.

Note on this clonotype: Mismatch with germline at one junction end may stem from a read error. This chain joins TRBV6-1 and TRBJ2-3; D unresolved. The germline V gene has CDR1 MNHNS and CDR2 SASEGT. The CDR3 totals 13 residues. Written as DNA, the CDR3 is TGCGCCAGCAGTGTTAGGGGCACAGATACGCAGTATTTT. Protein sequence: CASSVRGTDTQYF.

This clonotype has a count of ten or more. In DNA form, the CDR3 reads TGTGCCAGCAGCCAAGATCGCAGGGTGGGCATTCAGTACTTC. Translation: CASSQDRRVGIQYF. This chain links TRBV14 with TRBJ2-4; D perhaps matches TRBD1 (5 bases). Germline assignment: CDR1 SGHDN and CDR2 FVKESK. The V end was cut by 0 bases, the J end by 9 bases, with 12 bases between. The CDR3 has 14 amino acids. Variable domain in full (rest from reference TRBV14 and TRBJ2-4): EAGVTQFPSHSVIEKGQTVTLRCDPISGHDNLYWYRRVMGKEIKFLLHFVKESKQDESGMPNNRFLAERTGGTYSTLKVQPAELEDSGVYFCASSQDRRVGIQYFGAGTRLSVL.

Concerning this clonotype: A far larger clone is only one base removed, so a read error is likely. The chain is built from TRBV27 and TRBJ2-3; possible D gene TRBD2, 5 bases. CDR1 MNHEY and CDR2 SMNVEV come from the germline V gene (reference sequence). The length of the CDR3 is 14 residues. CDR3 region: CASSSHSPTGERYF. The CDR3 bases are TGTGCCAGCAGTTCCCACTCACCGACGGGCGAGCGGTACTTC.

This clonotype was seen many times. The genes are TRBV7-9 and TRBJ1-2; D uncertain. The CDR3 sequence is 14 residues long. V was pared by 3 bases and J by 4 bases, with 12 bases between. From germline, CDR1 is SEHNR and CDR2 FQNEAQ (reference sequence). CDR3 region: CASSLGSTVYGYTF. In nucleotides, the CDR3 is TGTGCCAGCAGCTTGGGCAGTACGGTCTATGGCTACACCTTC.

About this clonotype: A much larger clone sits a single nucleotide away, making a read error possible. The chain employs TRBV7-8 and TRBJ2-1; 7 positions match TRBD2. The CDR3 is 12 residues long. V shed 5 bases, J shed 13 bases, and the junction held 8 bases outside the gene matches. CDR1 SGHVS and CDR2 FQNEAQ come from the germline V gene. CDR3 residues: CASSHGEGAQFF. CDR3 nucleotides: TGTGCCAGCAGCCACGGGGAGGGAGCTCAGTTCTTC.

This clonotype was seen many times. This chain connects TRBV5-1 to TRBJ2-7; the D gene is possibly TRBD2 (5 bases). V was clipped by 0 bases and J by 2 bases, with 12 bases between them. CDR3 size: 15 residues. Germline lookup yields CDR1 SGHRS and CDR2 YFSETQ. The CDR3 loop is CASSLEASSPYEQYF. CDR3 nucleotide sequence: TGCGCCAGCAGCTTGGAGGCTAGCAGTCCCTACGAGCAGTACTTC.

This clonotype has a count of ten or more. The genes are TRBV9 and TRBJ1-5; no definite D call. The CDR3 is 15 residues long. Trimming took 2 bases from V and 0 from J, leaving 9 bases between them. CDR1 and CDR2 (germline): SGDLS, YYNGEE. In DNA form, the CDR3 reads TGTGCCAGCAGCGTGGGCCCGGCTAGCAATCAGCCCCAGCATTTT. This encodes CASSVGPASNQPQHF.

V and J are TRBV7-9 and TRBJ2-1; 9 bases fit TRBD2. CDR3 length equals 14 residues. With V trimmed by 7 bases and J by 9 bases, 10 bases remained unmatched. Germline V lookup: CDR1 SEHNR, CDR2 FQNEAQ (reference sequence). The CDR3 nucleotides are TGTGCCAGCACGGCCAGCGGGAGGAACGGTGAGCAGTTCTTC. The encoded protein is CASTASGRNGEQFF.

This clonotype came up a few times. A much bigger clone sits one base away, suggesting this may be a read error. The chain has TRBV28 and TRBJ2-6; D is uncertain. There are 18 residues in the CDR3. Germline V gene lookup returns CDR1 MDHEN and CDR2 SYDVKM. CDR3 nucleotide sequence: TGTGCCTGCAGTTTATGGAAGCAGCAGTTCTCTGGGGCCAACGTCCTGACTTTC. It is translated as CACSLWKQQFSGANVLTF.

This clonotype was detected ten times or more. One end of the junction varies from germline; a read error may be responsible. The V gene is TRBV5-1, the J gene TRBJ2-1, with 8 bases that match TRBD2. This CDR3 has 15 amino acids. Germline V gives CDR1 SGHRS, CDR2 YFSETQ. The DNA of the CDR3 is TGTGCCAGCAGCCGGGGGGGGGGCTCCTACAATGAGCAGTTCTTC. Its translation is CASSRGGGSYNEQFF.

Only a few counts were recorded for this clonotype. Just one base apart from a much larger clone, this may be a read error. V gene TRBV29-1 combines with J gene TRBJ2-7, with D possibly TRBD1 on 5 matching bases. Per the germline V gene, CDR1 is SQVTM and CDR2 is ANQGSEA. The CDR3 is 15 residues long. Trimming cost V 7 bases and J 0 bases, with 19 bases left between them. The CDR3 coding sequence is TGCAGCGAGGCTGCTCCCACAGGTAACTCCTACGAGCAGTACTTC. It is translated as CSEAAPTGNSYEQYF.

As concerns this clonotype: Given a much more abundant clone one base away, this may be a read error. V is TRBV9 and J is TRBJ2-7, with 10 positions matching TRBD1. In germline, CDR1 is SGDLS, CDR2 YYNGEE. The CDR3 spans 14 residues. J lost 3 bases, V lost 3 bases, and 3 bases had no gene match. As DNA, the CDR3 is TGTGCCAGCAGCGCCGGACAGGGGGTCTACGAGCAGTACTTC. Its translation is CASSAGQGVYEQYF.

This clonotype was seen more than once but under ten times. J is TRBJ1-6 and V is TRBV5-1; D remains ambiguous. Germline V gene sequence: CDR1 SGHRS, CDR2 YFSETQ. This CDR3 has 14 amino acids. The ends were cut back, 3 bases at V and 9 bases at J, with 13 bases in the middle. CDR3 sequence reads: CASSWAIRSSPLHF. Written as DNA, the CDR3 is TGCGCCAGCAGCTGGGCAATCCGCAGTTCACCCCTCCACTTT.

The chain uses TRBV5-1 and TRBJ1-1, with unresolved D. Germline CDR1 is SGHRS and CDR2 is YFSETQ. Trimming left V 2 bases short and J 6 bases short, with 11 bases between. There are 13 residues in the CDR3. The CDR3 DNA is TGCGCCAGCAGCTTAGGGAGAGACGCTGAAGCTTTCTTT. It encodes CASSLGRDAEAFF.

In its sample, this clonotype was seen many times. V is TRBV13 and J is TRBJ2-7; D is undetermined. The ends were cut back, 5 bases at V and 7 bases at J, with 15 bases in the middle. Germline CDR1 and CDR2: PRHDT and FYEKMQ (reference sequence). This CDR3 comprises 13 residues. DNA of the CDR3: TGTGCCAGCAGCCAGTGGCCCGGGCGTGAGCAGTACTTC. Its protein product is CASSQWPGREQYF. The whole variable domain, remainder taken from reference TRBV13 and TRBJ2-7, is AAGVIQSPRHLIKEKRETATLKCYPIPRHDTVYWYQQGPGQDPQFLISFYEKMQSDKGSIPDRFSAQQFSDYHSELNMSSLELGDSALYFCASSQWPGREQYFGPGTRLTVT.

V is TRBV18 and J is TRBJ2-1, with 7 bases identical to TRBD2. The J segment lost 2 bases and the V segment lost 2 bases, leaving 9 bases of the junction unmatched. This CDR3 has 17 amino acids. Germline loops: CDR1 KGHSH, CDR2 LQKENI. The chain's CDR3 is CASSPFVASGPYNEQFF. The CDR3 DNA reads as TGTGCCAGCTCACCATTCGTGGCTAGCGGACCCTACAATGAGCAGTTCTTC.

This clonotype was counted ten times or more. The chain links TRBV12-3 or TRBV12-4 to TRBJ2-1, with 8 bases that match TRBD2. The length of the CDR3 is 16 residues. V shed 6 bases and J 6 bases; nucleotides not matched to a gene: 13. The CDR3 is CASSLSGKRLFNEQFF. CDR3 DNA: TGTGCCAGCAGCCTTAGCGGGAAGCGACTCTTCAATGAGCAGTTCTTC.

On this clonotype: This may come from a read error, since a much larger clone is one base off. The rearrangement uses TRBV11-2 and TRBJ2-7; 8 bases are a match to TRBD2. The germline CDR1 and CDR2 sequences are SGHAT and FQNNGV. This CDR3 has 16 residues. CDR3 nucleotide sequence: TGTGCCAACAGCTCTCGGGGAGCGGGGGTCCGCAACGAGCAGTACTTC. It codes for CANSSRGAGVRNEQYF.

This chain uses TRBV29-1 with TRBJ1-4, with D perhaps TRBD1 (5 bases). The germline V gene encodes CDR1 SQVTM and CDR2 ANQGSEA. The V end lost 7 bases, the J end lost 6 bases, and 21 bases lay between the germline ends. The CDR3 loop spans 15 amino acids. The CDR3 sequence is CSAGAQPSTDEKLFF. The CDR3, as DNA: TGCAGCGCCGGGGCTCAACCTTCCACGGATGAAAAACTGTTTTTT.

The table lists this clonotype with many counts. The chain uses TRBV7-9 and TRBJ1-2; TRBD1 might be the D (6 bases). V was shortened by 5 bases and J by 6 bases, with 19 bases between the two germline ends. The V gene's germline CDR1 is SEHNR and CDR2 FQNEAQ (reference sequence). This CDR3 contains 15 residues. The CDR3 coding sequence is TGTGCCAGCAGCCTACTCCCGACAGGAAGAGATGGCTACACCTTC. Protein: CASSLLPTGRDGYTF.

The chain combines TRBV10-3 with TRBJ2-7; tentatively, D is TRBD2 (5 bases). Germline V gene sequence: CDR1 ENHRY, CDR2 SYGVKD. CDR3 length equals 13 residues. V was shortened by 7 bases and J by 3 bases, with 13 bases between the two germline ends. The CDR3 DNA reads as TGTGCCATCAATTTTAGCGAGAACTACGAGCAGTACTTC. Translating gives CAINFSENYEQYF.

Worth noting for this clonotype: Germline is not matched at one junction end, which may reflect a read error. The CDR3 bases are TGTGCCGGCAGTCCGGGAGACAGAATTTATGAAGCTTTCTTT. Its translation is CAGSPGDRIYEAFF. The genes are TRBV12-3 or TRBV12-4 and TRBJ1-1; D perhaps matches TRBD1 (5 bases). CDR3 length: 14 residues.

The rearrangement uses TRBV6-1 and TRBJ2-7, with 9 bases matching TRBD2. Losses at the gene ends were 7 bases for V and 6 bases for J; bases not matched to a gene: 10. The CDR3 totals 14 residues. Looked up from germline, CDR1 is MNHNS and CDR2 is SASEGT. The CDR3 sequence is CASISAGGLGEQYF. Written as DNA, the CDR3 is TGTGCCAGCATCTCCGCGGGAGGGCTGGGCGAGCAGTACTTC.